The 14 T cell receptor beta chains in this list originate from one sample, sequenced in a study of blood T cell repertoires in COVID-19. TCRdb's table, derived via immunoSEQ multiplex PCR, lists solely in-frame clones and lacks some. Found here are 9,500 to 13,000 clones, approximately 82% of them singletons; the top ten hold about an eighth. Source material: peripheral blood. The receptor source for this set is a human donor in a cohort sampled during active COVID-19.

The rearrangement joins TRBV7-2 to TRBJ2-5, with 7 bases that match TRBD2. Germline V gene data show CDR1 as SGHTA and CDR2 as FQGNSA. J lost 5 bases, V lost 1 base, and 10 bases had no gene match. The CDR3 runs 16 residues. The CDR3 sequence is CASSLGGEGGSETQYF. CDR3 coding DNA: TGTGCCAGCAGCTTAGGCGGGGAGGGCGGGTCGGAGACCCAGTACTTC. The whole variable domain, remainder taken from reference TRBV7-2 and TRBJ2-5, is GAGVSQSPSNKVTEKGKDVELRCDPISGHTALYWYRQSLGQGLEFLIYFQGNSAPDKSGLPSDRFSAERTGGSVSTLTIQRTQQEDSAVYLCASSLGGEGGSETQYFGPGTRLLVL.

The chain employs TRBV4-1 and TRBJ2-7, with D possibly TRBD2 on 5 matching bases. The germline gives CDR1 MGHRA, CDR2 YSYEKL. This CDR3 region has 15 residues. Trimming took off 3 bases at V and 4 bases at J, with 16 bases between the two ends. Here the CDR3 DNA reads TGCGCCAGCAGCCATCCCGGGAAACCCATGTACGAGCAGTACTTC. It encodes CASSHPGKPMYEQYF.

This chain joins TRBV28 and TRBJ2-1, with TRBD2 as a possible D gene (6 bases). The CDR3 contains 15 residues. Germline V gene lookup returns CDR1 MDHEN and CDR2 SYDVKM. The V gene lost 7 bases and the J gene lost 0 bases, with 13 bases spanning the gap. DNA for the CDR3: TGTGCCAGCACCCCTTTGGGGGGCTCCTACAATGAGCAGTTCTTC. Residues: CASTPLGGSYNEQFF.

The chain employs TRBV5-6 and TRBJ1-1; 7 bases align to TRBD1. The CDR3 loop spans 17 amino acids. The germline CDR1 and CDR2 sequences are SGHDT and YYEEEE. The trim removed 0 bases at V and 2 bases at J, leaving 10 bases unmatched. Written as DNA, the CDR3 is TGTGCCAGCAGCTTGGGACAGGGTGCCACACGTAACACTGAAGCTTTCTTT. Protein: CASSLGQGATRNTEAFF.

The rearrangement joins TRBV28 to TRBJ1-4; D perhaps matches TRBD1 (6 bases). Trimming left V 6 bases short and J 6 bases short, with 17 bases between. Per germline, CDR1 MDHEN and CDR2 SYDVKM. This CDR3 comprises 15 residues. The CDR3 sequence is CASRPWGRRDEKLFF. As DNA, the CDR3 is TGTGCCAGCAGGCCTTGGGGGCGTCGGGATGAAAAACTGTTTTTT.

The CDR3 sequence is CAWSHSGVGEQYF. DNA of the CDR3: TGTGCCTGGAGTCACTCAGGGGTTGGGGAGCAGTACTTC. This chain uses TRBV30 with TRBJ2-7, with a possible D match to TRBD1 (6 bases). Germline V gene sequence: CDR1 GTSNPN, CDR2 SVGIG (reference sequence). V dropped 2 bases and J dropped 7 bases, with 15 bases sitting between them. This CDR3 has 13 amino acids.

This sequence joins TRBV10-1 and TRBJ2-5; the D gene is possibly TRBD2 (6 bases). Germline CDR1 WNHNN, CDR2 SYGVQD (reference sequence). V was shortened by 5 bases and J by 7 bases, with 14 bases between the two germline ends. This CDR3 comprises 13 residues. This chain's CDR3 is CASSRTGLGTQYF. CDR3 coding DNA: TGCGCCAGCAGTAGAACGGGACTTGGGACCCAGTACTTC.

This clone appeared once. The chain combines TRBV2 with TRBJ1-5; D possibly corresponds to TRBD1 (6 bases). This CDR3 is 16 amino acids long. Germline V CDR1 and CDR2: SNHLY, FYNNEI. V was trimmed by 6 bases and J by 6 bases, leaving 21 bases between them. The CDR3 DNA is TGTGCCAGCAGGGGGGGCGGGGGGGGGCGCGGTCAGCCCCAGCATTTT. Protein sequence: CASRGGGGGRGQPQHF.

CDR3 residues: CASSLGGGAGNTEAFF. CDR3 bases: TGTGCCAGCAGCTTGGGGGGGGGTGCTGGGAACACTGAAGCTTTCTTT. The rearrangement joins TRBV5-4 to TRBJ1-1; D possibly corresponds to TRBD1 (5 bases). This CDR3 region has 16 residues. Germline CDR1 reads SGHNT; CDR2 reads YYREEE (reference sequence). V was pared by 0 bases and J by 1 base, with 13 bases between.

V is TRBV19 and J is TRBJ2-3; weak D call: TRBD1 (5 bases). The CDR3 covers 17 residues. Per the germline V gene, CDR1 is LNHDA and CDR2 is SQIVND (reference sequence). Trimming stripped 4 bases from V and 0 bases from J, with 17 bases between. The CDR3 DNA reads TGTGCCAGTAGTACGACGACAGACATATCTAGCACAGATACGCAGTATTTT. As protein: CASSTTTDISSTDTQYF.

The chain employs TRBV30 and TRBJ2-7; D gene unclear. CDR3 length equals 14 residues. V was cut by 2 bases and J by 0 bases, with 11 bases left in between. In germline, CDR1 is GTSNPN, CDR2 SVGIG (reference sequence). The CDR3 DNA follows: TGTGCCTGGAGTCGGTCTTCAAACTCCTACGAGCAGTACTTC. It is translated as CAWSRSSNSYEQYF.

V usage is TRBV19 and J usage is TRBJ2-2, with 11 bases lining up with TRBD1. The germline V gene has CDR1 LNHDA and CDR2 SQIVND (reference sequence). The CDR3 contains 17 residues. V lost 5 bases and J lost 4; bases outside the gene matches: 9. The CDR3 protein is CASSPLDRGRGTGELFF. The CDR3, as DNA: TGTGCCAGTAGTCCATTGGACAGGGGGCGCGGCACCGGGGAGCTGTTTTTT.

This clone was counted a single time. The V call is TRBV30, the J call TRBJ1-2, with D unclear. This CDR3 region has 13 residues. Germline V gene data show CDR1 as GTSNPN and CDR2 as SVGIG (reference sequence). V gave up 0 bases and J gave up 0 bases, with 5 bases separating them. In DNA form, the CDR3 reads TGTGCCTGGAGTGTACCTACTAACTATGGCTACACCTTC. This codes for CAWSVPTNYGYTF. Full variable domain (outside the CDR3, taken from reference TRBV30 and TRBJ1-2): SQTIHQWPATLVQPVGSPLSLECTVEGTSNPNLYWYRQAAGRGLQLLFYSVGIGQISSEVPQNLSASRPQDRQFILSSKKLLLSDSGFYLCAWSVPTNYGYTFGSGTRLTVV.

V is TRBV11-2 and J is TRBJ2-5; the D gene is possibly TRBD2 (5 bases). The CDR3 has 15 amino acids. Between the trimmed V and J ends, which lost 4 bases and 1 base, there was a span of 13 bases. The V gene's germline CDR1 is SGHAT and CDR2 FQNNGV. This CDR3 reads CASSSSGRFQETQYF. The CDR3 nucleotides are TGTGCCAGCAGCTCGAGCGGCCGATTCCAAGAGACCCAGTACTTC.